The rows below give T cell receptor beta chains drawn from one sample of a study of CD8+ T cells in alopecia areata. Measured with immunoSEQ multiplex PCR; TCRdb has only the in-frame clones, and not every one. The profile shows 180,000 or so clones, 40% to 55% of them singletons. The specimen comprised CD8+ T cells sorted from blood, sampled between weeks 51 and 54, from a patient treated with tofacitinib. The receptors shown here come from a human donor with alopecia areata. The CDR3 runs from the conserved cysteine through the conserved F or W. The D gene is left open where the match is weak. The size entry is marked missing in some rows and otherwise reads once, few, many or a size class.

clone_size: few; v_call: TRBV2; j_call: TRBJ1-1; d_call: .; cdr3_aa: CASSSPGNTEAFF; cdr3_nt: TGTGCCAGCAGTTCCCCAGGAAACACTGAAGCTTTCTTT
clone_size: .; v_call: TRBV4-1; j_call: TRBJ2-5; d_call: TRBD2; cdr3_aa: CASSQDRTLAGARYQETQYF; cdr3_nt: TGCGCCAGCAGCCAAGATCGGACGCTAGCGGGGGCTCGGTACCAAGAGACCCAGTACTTC
clone_size: .; v_call: TRBV9; j_call: TRBJ2-2; d_call: .; cdr3_aa: CASSPRSGELFF; cdr3_nt: TGTGCCAGCAGCCCCCGGAGCGGGGAGCTGTTTTTT
clone_size: .; v_call: TRBV5-4; j_call: TRBJ2-7; d_call: .; cdr3_aa: CASSFESYEQYF; cdr3_nt: TGTGCCAGCAGCTTCGAGTCCTACGAGCAGTACTTC
clone_size: .; v_call: TRBV2; j_call: TRBJ1-1; d_call: .; cdr3_aa: CASVGPLNTEAFF; cdr3_nt: TGTGCCAGCGTGGGACCACTCAACACTGAAGCTTTCTTT
clone_size: .; v_call: TRBV6-5; j_call: TRBJ1-1; d_call: .; cdr3_aa: CATFSPWGLNTEAFF; cdr3_nt: TGTGCCACCTTTTCCCCTTGGGGGTTGAACACTGAAGCTTTCTTT
clone_size: once; v_call: TRBV5-1; j_call: TRBJ1-1; d_call: .; cdr3_aa: CASSEGTEAFF; cdr3_nt: TGCGCCAGCAGCGAGGGCACTGAAGCTTTCTTT
clone_size: few; v_call: TRBV5-6; j_call: TRBJ2-5; d_call: .; cdr3_aa: CASSFGTMGETQYF; cdr3_nt: TGTGCCAGCAGCTTCGGGACGATGGGGGAGACCCAGTACTTC
clone_size: .; v_call: TRBV4-2; j_call: TRBJ2-7; d_call: .; cdr3_aa: CASSQAGRSYEQYF; cdr3_nt: TGTGCCAGCAGCCAAGCAGGACGGTCCTACGAGCAGTACTTC
clone_size: .; v_call: TRBV15; j_call: TRBJ2-7; d_call: .; cdr3_aa: CATSRDLRQTFHEQYF; cdr3_nt: TGTGCCACCAGCAGAGATTTGCGACAGACGTTCCACGAGCAGTACTTC
clone_size: few; v_call: TRBV4-1; j_call: TRBJ1-1; d_call: .; cdr3_aa: CASSLPPGALNTEAFF; cdr3_nt: TGCGCCAGCAGCCTCCCCCCTGGGGCTTTGAACACTGAAGCTTTCTTT
clone_size: few; v_call: TRBV14; j_call: TRBJ2-5; d_call: .; cdr3_aa: CASSQDLFSLWETQYF; cdr3_nt: TGTGCCAGCAGCCAAGATCTTTTTAGCCTTTGGGAGACCCAGTACTTC
clone_size: .; v_call: TRBV29-1; j_call: TRBJ2-7; d_call: .; cdr3_aa: CSVEEYEQYF; cdr3_nt: TGCAGCGTTGAAGAATACGAGCAGTACTTC
clone_size: .; v_call: TRBV4-1; j_call: TRBJ1-1; d_call: .; cdr3_aa: CASSPHPQSEAFF; cdr3_nt: TGCGCCAGCAGCCCACACCCCCAGAGTGAAGCTTTCTTT
clone_size: .; v_call: TRBV29-1; j_call: TRBJ2-2; d_call: .; cdr3_aa: CSVGIPNTGELFF; cdr3_nt: TGCAGCGTTGGGATCCCGAACACCGGGGAGCTGTTTTTT
clone_size: few; v_call: TRBV4-2; j_call: TRBJ2-2; d_call: TRBD1; cdr3_aa: CASSQVGTANAGELFF; cdr3_nt: TGTGCCAGCAGCCAAGTAGGGACAGCGAACGCCGGGGAGCTGTTTTTT
clone_size: .; v_call: TRBV29-1; j_call: TRBJ2-1; d_call: .; cdr3_aa: CSVVWGDEQFF; cdr3_nt: TGCAGCGTTGTCTGGGGCGATGAGCAGTTCTTC